These 20 T cell receptor beta chains were sequenced from one sample in a study of T cell responses to AZD1222 COVID-19 vaccine. Using immunoSEQ multiplex PCR, the repertoire was profiled, and TCRdb retains in-frame clones only, with some absent. The sample consists of around 100,000 clones, approximately 88% of them appearing once. The source was peripheral blood, collected 28 days after the second AZD1222 dose. The source of these receptors is an adult who received the AZD1222 COVID-19 vaccine.

CDR3 in amino acids: CASRDRTYEQYF. The CDR3 nucleotides are TGTGCCAGCCGGGACAGAACCTACGAGCAGTACTTC. The chain joins TRBV2 to TRBJ2-7; 7 nucleotides line up with TRBD1. The germline gives CDR1 SNHLY, CDR2 FYNNEI. The CDR3 spans 12 residues. V lost 8 bases and J lost 2; bases outside the gene matches: 3.

This rearrangement joins TRBV12-3 or TRBV12-4 to TRBJ1-1, with D hard to call. This CDR3 has 13 residues. Trimming cost V 7 bases and J 4 bases, with 13 bases left between them. CDR3 residues: CASNLGLGTEAFF. The CDR3 DNA is TGTGCCAGCAACCTCGGCTTAGGCACTGAAGCTTTCTTT.

This clone was seen once. This chain connects TRBV5-1 to TRBJ2-2, with D perhaps matching TRBD1 (5 bases). The germline gives CDR1 SGHRS, CDR2 YFSETQ. Trimming removed 4 bases from V and 5 bases from J, with 15 bases in between. The CDR3 sequence is 15 residues long. As DNA, the CDR3 is TGCGCCAGCAGCCCCCAGGGCTTTACGACCGGGGAGCTGTTTTTT. Encoded protein: CASSPQGFTTGELFF.

This clone was found once. The chain is built from TRBV6-5 and TRBJ1-1; unclear D gene. Germline V gene data show CDR1 as MNHEY and CDR2 as SVGAGI. Trimming pared 2 bases from V and 4 bases from J, leaving 14 bases between. This CDR3 contains 15 residues. CDR3 residues: CASSYARGASTEAFF. The CDR3 DNA reads as TGTGCCAGCAGTTACGCCCGGGGTGCGTCCACTGAAGCTTTCTTT.

The rearrangement links TRBV27 to TRBJ1-1; 7 positions match TRBD1. V lost 6 bases to trimming and J lost 1 base; unmatched junction nucleotides: 8. From germline, CDR1 is MNHEY and CDR2 SMNVEV (reference sequence). The length of the CDR3 is 15 residues. CDR3 loop: CASSKRQGANTEAFF. CDR3 sequence (DNA): TGTGCCAGCAGCAAGAGACAGGGCGCGAACACTGAAGCTTTCTTT.

The genes are TRBV2 and TRBJ2-5; either TRBD1 or TRBD2 may supply D (7 bases each). In germline, CDR1 is SNHLY, CDR2 FYNNEI. The CDR3 consists of 15 residues. V was cut by 8 bases and J by 4 bases, with 20 bases left in between. CDR3 amino acids: CASPDLSRGGETQYF. For the CDR3, the DNA is TGTGCCAGCCCAGACTTGTCCAGGGGGGGAGAGACCCAGTACTTC.

V and J are TRBV19 and TRBJ1-5, with 10 bases lining up with TRBD1. The CDR3 is 14 amino acids. Trimming took 8 bases from V and 3 from J; bases not matched to a gene: 4. CDR1 and CDR2 from the germline V gene are LNHDA and SQIVND (reference sequence). Here the CDR3 DNA reads TGTGCCAGTTCGGGACAGGGGACCAATCAGCCCCAGCATTTT. As protein: CASSGQGTNQPQHF.

This rearrangement joins TRBV5-6 to TRBJ1-1; TRBD1 agrees at 7 bases. This CDR3 has 15 amino acids. CDR1 is SGHDT and CDR2 is YYEEEE in the germline V gene. The V segment lost 4 bases and the J segment 0 bases; nucleotides outside the gene matches: 6. The CDR3 loop reads CASSVYRGMNTEAFF. The DNA of the CDR3 is TGTGCCAGCAGCGTGTACAGGGGAATGAACACTGAAGCTTTCTTT.

The genes are TRBV6-5 and TRBJ1-4; no clear D. CDR1 and CDR2 from the germline V gene are MNHEY and SVGAGI. This CDR3 region has 14 residues. V shed 3 bases and J shed 2 bases, with 7 bases lying between them. The CDR3 region has the DNA TGTGCCAGCAGTTATTCAATCACTAATGAAAAACTGTTTTTT. It codes for CASSYSITNEKLFF.

This rearrangement joins TRBV5-1 to TRBJ1-1; D is unresolved. Trimming removed 4 bases at V and 5 bases at J, with 15 bases between. The CDR3 extends over 14 amino acids. CDR1 and CDR2 (germline): SGHRS, YFSETQ. The DNA of the CDR3 is TGCGCCAGCAGCCCGCCCGAGGGATGGACTGAAGCTTTCTTT. The encoded protein is CASSPPEGWTEAFF.

V and J are TRBV29-1 and TRBJ1-2; TRBD1 might be the D (6 bases). The CDR3 consists of 11 residues. CDR1 is SQVTM and CDR2 is ANQGSEA in the germline V gene. Written as DNA, the CDR3 is TGCAGAGTGTGGGCAGGGGACGGCTACACCTTC. It is translated as CRVWAGDGYTF.

The chain has TRBV12-5 and TRBJ1-1; D gene ambiguous. This CDR3 has 17 amino acids. V lost 3 bases and J lost 2, with 19 bases in between. The germline gives CDR1 LGHNT, CDR2 FRNRAP. Here the CDR3 reads CASGFGVEGGQNTEAFF. The CDR3 region has the DNA TGTGCTAGTGGTTTCGGAGTTGAGGGAGGGCAAAACACTGAAGCTTTCTTT.

The V gene is TRBV19, the J gene TRBJ1-5; 9 nucleotides agree with TRBD1. The CDR3 spans 17 residues. Germline V gene data show CDR1 as LNHDA and CDR2 as SQIVND (reference sequence). The V gene end was trimmed by 5 bases and the J gene end by 1 base; junction bases not matched to a gene: 9. CDR3 sequence: CASSVTGGAESNQPQHF. CDR3 DNA: TGTGCCAGTAGTGTCACAGGGGGCGCGGAGAGCAATCAGCCCCAGCATTTT.

The chain links TRBV6-5 to TRBJ2-7, with 13 bases aligning to TRBD2. Germline trimming cut 6 bases from V and 2 bases from J; bases unmatched to any gene: 1. This CDR3 contains 14 residues. Germline loops: CDR1 MNHEY, CDR2 SVGAGI. CDR3 amino acids: CASSTSGGAYEQYF. CDR3 DNA: TGTGCCAGCAGCACTAGCGGGGGGGCCTACGAGCAGTACTTC.

V and J are TRBV28 and TRBJ1-4; no reliable D call. Germline V lookup: CDR1 MDHEN, CDR2 SYDVKM. CDR3 length equals 12 residues. Trimming took 6 bases from V and 5 from J, leaving 7 bases between them. The DNA of the CDR3 is TGTGCCAGCAGGGAGTGGAATGAAAAACTGTTTTTT. Translated: CASREWNEKLFF.

The chain couples TRBV7-2 to TRBJ1-3, with D possibly matching TRBD1 (5 bases). The CDR3 is 15 residues long. V was trimmed by 5 bases and J by 1 base, leaving 12 bases between them. Looked up from germline, CDR1 is SGHTA and CDR2 is FQGNSA. The DNA of the CDR3 is TGTGCCAGCAGCCGGAGTCAGGGATCTGGAAACACCATATATTTT. Residues: CASSRSQGSGNTIYF.

V is TRBV27 and J is TRBJ1-2; TRBD1 might be the D (6 bases). CDR3 length equals 14 residues. Deletions cut 5 bases from V and 2 bases from J, with 12 bases between. CDR1 is MNHEY, CDR2 SMNVEV, per germline (reference sequence). DNA of the CDR3: TGTGCCAGCAGTCTCGCAGGGGAAAACTATGGCTACACCTTC. Translation: CASSLAGENYGYTF.

The chain employs TRBV9 and TRBJ2-1; 11 bases are a match to TRBD2. The trim removed 1 base at V and 4 bases at J, leaving 4 bases unmatched. Germline loops: CDR1 SGDLS, CDR2 YYNGEE. This CDR3 region has 16 residues. CDR3 coding DNA: TGTGCCAGCAGCGTATGGGGGACTAGCGGTTACAATGAGCAGTTCTTC. The encoded protein is CASSVWGTSGYNEQFF.

The V gene is TRBV3-1 (or the pseudogene TRBV3-2), the J gene TRBJ2-5, with no clear D. V was pared by 2 bases and J by 0 bases, with 10 bases between. This CDR3 contains 15 residues. The germline CDR1 and CDR2 sequences are LGHDT and YNNKEL (reference sequence). CDR3 sequence (DNA): TGTGCCAGCAGCCAATGGCCAGGAGACCAAGAGACCCAGTACTTC. Its translation: CASSQWPGDQETQYF.

The V and J genes are TRBV19 and TRBJ1-6; D perhaps matches TRBD1 (5 bases). In germline, CDR1 is LNHDA, CDR2 SQIVND (reference sequence). The length of the CDR3 is 15 residues. Trimming shortened V by 4 bases and J by 8 bases, and 15 bases separated the two germline ends. As DNA, the CDR3 is TGTGCCAGTAGTAAGACAGCGAGACGGGATTCACCCCTCCACTTT. As protein: CASSKTARRDSPLHF.